Below are 5 T cell receptor beta chains sequenced from a single sample in a study of blood T cell repertoires in COVID-19. TCRdb's copy holds only in-frame clones and misses some; the assay was immunoSEQ multiplex PCR. Of tens of thousands of clones in the sample, over 70% were seen once. Sequencing input: peripheral blood. Source of these receptors: a middle-aged man with active or convalescent COVID-19.

The gene calls are TRBV4-1 and TRBJ1-5; D call uncertain. The V end was cut by 0 bases, the J end by 0 bases, with 15 bases between. CDR1 is MGHRA, CDR2 YSYEKL, per germline. This CDR3 has 18 residues. In DNA, the CDR3 is TGCGCCAGCAGCCAAGAGTTCCGGGGAGAATCTAGCAATCAGCCCCAGCATTTT. Protein sequence: CASSQEFRGESSNQPQHF.

The V gene is TRBV12-5, the J gene TRBJ1-5; D is possibly TRBD1 (5 bases). CDR3 length: 18 amino acids. Germline CDR1 is LGHNT and CDR2 is FRNRAP. V dropped 6 bases and J dropped 2 bases, with 23 bases sitting between them. The CDR3 loop reads CASGLIPLRRRGNQPQHF. The CDR3 region has the DNA TGTGCTAGTGGCCTTATCCCCCTCCGACGCAGGGGCAATCAGCCCCAGCATTTT.

The chain carries TRBV5-1 and TRBJ2-7; 8 positions match TRBD1. Unmatched junction bases numbered 7, after V lost 6 bases and J lost 2 bases. The germline gives CDR1 SGHRS, CDR2 YFSETQ. The CDR3 spans 14 residues. CDR3 coding DNA: TGCGCCAGCAAGACGGGACAGGACACCTACGAGCAGTACTTC. This codes for CASKTGQDTYEQYF.

The chain couples TRBV27 to TRBJ2-7; D is undetermined. The CDR3 is 13 residues long. The germline V gene has CDR1 MNHEY and CDR2 SMNVEV (reference sequence). The V end was cut by 6 bases, the J end by 0 bases, with 9 bases between. CDR3 DNA: TGTGCCAGCAGCCCTCGGAGCTCCTACGAGCAGTACGTC. The encoded protein is CASSPRSSYEQYV.

The chain recombines TRBV19 with TRBJ1-1; maybe TRBD1 (5 bases). Trimming took off 4 bases at V and 3 bases at J, with 12 bases between the two ends. Germline V lookup: CDR1 LNHDA, CDR2 SQIVND (reference sequence). The CDR3 covers 14 residues. CDR3 coding DNA: TGTGCCAGTAGTACTCAGGGAGGGGACACTGAAGCTTTCTTT. It is translated as CASSTQGGDTEAFF.